The TCR beta chain described here comes from a study of cytomegalovirus exposure and HLA in healthy donors. The primer mix had 60 Vbeta and 13 Jbeta primers. Measured with immunoSEQ multiplex PCR; TCRdb has only the in-frame clones, and not every one. The table has roughly 160,000 clones, roughly 85% seen once. Study-wide points: Further analysis was carried out later, and it showed several of the most significant clusters appearing linked to common viral pathogens.

This CDR3 comprises 15 residues. CDR1 and CDR2 from the germline V gene are SGDLS and YYNGEE. Trimming took off 4 bases at V and 7 bases at J, with 18 bases between the two ends. Remarks on this clone: The antigen remains undetermined.

The sequence was collected from a boy younger than 10 in good health and CMV-seronegative. The rearrangement links TRBV9 to TRBJ1-5, with a possible D match to TRBD1 (6 bases). Sequenced sample: PBMCs. CDR3 nucleotides: TGTGCCAGCAGCCCAACGGGGGGCTGGGGGCAGCCCCAGCATTTT. This gives the protein CASSPTGGWGQPQHF.